This TCR beta chain was recorded in a study of graft-versus-host responses after intestinal transplantation. The study's findings and limits: GvH clones were found in recipient marrow; some appeared first in ileum or blood.

Turning to this clone: Its target is unknown.

Using immunoSEQ multiplex PCR, the repertoire was profiled, and TCRdb retains in-frame clones only, with some absent. The sample records roughly 36,000 clones, around four fifths being singletons. This CDR3 is 17 amino acids long. The germline V gene has CDR1 LNHDA and CDR2 SQIVND (reference sequence). The V and J ends lost 5 bases and 3 bases, in that order; junction bases with no gene match: 12. The input for sequencing was PBMCs, taken roughly 34 months after transplant. This TCR derives from a human patient who received an intestinal transplant, so some T cells may come from the graft donor. V usage is TRBV19 and J usage is TRBJ1-3; 8 positions agree with TRBD1. The CDR3 sequence is CASSSAGTGGYGNTIYF. The CDR3 DNA is TGTGCCAGTAGTTCCGCCGGGACAGGCGGGTATGGAAACACCATATATTTT.